This T cell receptor beta chain comes out of a study of cytomegalovirus exposure and HLA in healthy donors. Study findings and constraints: A later look showed TCR association rates differing by HLA locus, highest for DRB1 and lowest for HLA-C. Follow-up analysis later connected one missense variant in DCLRE1C with trimming of TCR beta V- and J-genes.

In the PCR, 60 Vbeta and 13 Jbeta primers were used. Some clones are missing from TCRdb's copy, which holds only in-frame ones; the method was immunoSEQ multiplex PCR. Among 150,000 to 200,000 clones, around three quarters were seen once, and the ten largest hold under 2.5%. This clone was counted a few times. Its antigen is not identified. Healthy bone marrow donors made up the cohort. The receptor was isolated from a woman aged 25 to 45 in good health and CMV-seropositive. Source material: PBMCs.

The CDR3 nucleotides are TGTGCCAGCACCGGAGGGACAGGGGACCCCTATGGCTACACCTTC. As protein: CASTGGTGDPYGYTF. The rearrangement uses TRBV6-5 and TRBJ1-2; 10 bases align to TRBD1. The V segment lost 7 bases and the J segment 4 bases; nucleotides outside the gene matches: 9. Germline V gene data show CDR1 as MNHEY and CDR2 as SVGAGI. The CDR3 runs 15 residues.